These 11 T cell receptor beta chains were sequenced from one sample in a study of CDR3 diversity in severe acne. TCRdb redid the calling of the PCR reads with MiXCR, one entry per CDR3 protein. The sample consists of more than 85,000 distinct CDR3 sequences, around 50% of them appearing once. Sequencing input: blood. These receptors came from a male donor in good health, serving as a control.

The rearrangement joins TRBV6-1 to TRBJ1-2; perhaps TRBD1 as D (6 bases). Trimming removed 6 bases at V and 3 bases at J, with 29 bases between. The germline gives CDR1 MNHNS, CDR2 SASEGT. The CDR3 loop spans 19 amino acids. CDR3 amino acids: CASRERGGGRSYFDYGYTF. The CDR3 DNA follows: TGTGCCAGCAGAGAAAGAGGGGGGGGCAGGTCTTATTTTGACTATGGCTACACCTTC.

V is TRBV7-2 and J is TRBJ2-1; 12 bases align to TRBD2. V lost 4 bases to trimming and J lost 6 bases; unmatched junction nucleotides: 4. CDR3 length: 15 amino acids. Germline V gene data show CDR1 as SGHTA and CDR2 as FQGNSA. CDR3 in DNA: TGTGCCAGCAGCTCAGGACTAGCGGGGCTCAATGAGCAGTTCTTC. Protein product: CASSSGLAGLNEQFF. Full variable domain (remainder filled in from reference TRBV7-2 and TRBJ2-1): GAGVSQSPSNKVTEKGKDVELRCDPISGHTALYWYRQSLGQGLEFLIYFQGNSAPDKSGLPSDRFSAERTGGSVSTLTIQRTQQEDSAVYLCASSSGLAGLNEQFFGPGTRLTVL.

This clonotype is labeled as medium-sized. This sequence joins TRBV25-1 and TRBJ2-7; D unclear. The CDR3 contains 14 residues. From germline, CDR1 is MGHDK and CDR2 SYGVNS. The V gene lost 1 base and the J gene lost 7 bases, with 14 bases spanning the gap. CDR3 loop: CASSESVNLGEQYF. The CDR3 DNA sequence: TGTGCCAGCAGTGAATCAGTGAACCTAGGAGAGCAGTACTTC.

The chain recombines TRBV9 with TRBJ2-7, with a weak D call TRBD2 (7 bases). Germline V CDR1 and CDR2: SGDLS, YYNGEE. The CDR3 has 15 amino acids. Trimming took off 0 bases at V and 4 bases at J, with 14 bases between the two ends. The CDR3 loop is CASSVGGGAGYEQYF. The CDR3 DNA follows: TGTGCCAGCAGCGTAGGAGGGGGGGCGGGTTACGAGCAGTACTTC.

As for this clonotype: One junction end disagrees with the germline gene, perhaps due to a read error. CDR3 nucleotides: TGCGCCAGCAGCCACCCGACAGGGGGCGGGGGTACTGAAGCTTTCTTT. Amino acid sequence: CASSHPTGGGGTEAFF. This rearrangement joins TRBV25-1 to TRBJ1-1; 10 positions match TRBD1. Germline loops: CDR1 MGHDK, CDR2 SYGVNS. The CDR3 runs 16 residues.

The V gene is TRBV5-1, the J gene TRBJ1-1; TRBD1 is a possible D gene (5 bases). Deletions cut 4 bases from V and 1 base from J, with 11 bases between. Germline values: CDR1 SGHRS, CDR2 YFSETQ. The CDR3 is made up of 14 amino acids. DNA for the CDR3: TGCGCCAGCAGCCCTGCAGGGCCGAACACTGAAGCTTTCTTT. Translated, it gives CASSPAGPNTEAFF.

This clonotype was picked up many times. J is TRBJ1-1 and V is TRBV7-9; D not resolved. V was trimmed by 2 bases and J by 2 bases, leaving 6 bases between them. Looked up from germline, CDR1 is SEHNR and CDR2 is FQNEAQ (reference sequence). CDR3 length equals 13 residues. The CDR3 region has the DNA TGTGCCAGCAGCTTAAACAGCAACACTGAAGCTTTCTTT. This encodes CASSLNSNTEAFF.

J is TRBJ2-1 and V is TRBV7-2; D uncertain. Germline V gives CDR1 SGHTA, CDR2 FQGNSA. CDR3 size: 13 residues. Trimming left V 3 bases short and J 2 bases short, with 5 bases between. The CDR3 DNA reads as TGTGCCAGCAGCTTTAGGACCTACAATGAGCAGTTCTTC. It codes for CASSFRTYNEQFF.

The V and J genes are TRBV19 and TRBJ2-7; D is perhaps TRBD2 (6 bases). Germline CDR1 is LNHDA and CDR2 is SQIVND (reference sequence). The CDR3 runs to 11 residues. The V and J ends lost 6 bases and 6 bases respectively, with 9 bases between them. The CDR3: CASRLAGEQYF. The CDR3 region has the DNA TGTGCCAGTAGACTAGCTGGCGAGCAGTACTTC.

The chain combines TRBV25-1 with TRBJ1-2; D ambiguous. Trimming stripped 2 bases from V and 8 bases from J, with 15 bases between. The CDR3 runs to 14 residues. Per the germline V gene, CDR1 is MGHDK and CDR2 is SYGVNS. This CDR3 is CASSEGSLPGGYTF. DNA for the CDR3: TGTGCCAGCAGTGAAGGCAGTCTCCCGGGGGGCTACACCTTC.

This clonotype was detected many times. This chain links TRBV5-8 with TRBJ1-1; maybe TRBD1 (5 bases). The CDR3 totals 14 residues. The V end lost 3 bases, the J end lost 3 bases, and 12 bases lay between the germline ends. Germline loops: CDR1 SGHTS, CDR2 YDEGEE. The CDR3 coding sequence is TGTGCCAGCAGCTGGACCATGGGGGACACTGAAGCTTTCTTT. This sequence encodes CASSWTMGDTEAFF.